This T cell receptor beta chain appears in the sequencing data of a study of CD8 T cells in Susac syndrome. Study overall: At the time their blood was drawn, patients with Susac syndrome were either therapy-naive, on corticosteroids (with some of them also receiving intravenous immunoglobulin), or on intravenous immunoglobulin alone.

With random hexamers, about 0.5 to 1 ug RNA was reverse transcribed. Amplification of TCR beta CDR3 by immunoSEQ multiplex PCR spanned 54 Vbeta and 13 Jbeta. Using its own MiXCR run on the immunoSEQ multiplex PCR reads, TCRdb lists one record per CDR3 protein. The table lists 95,000 to 150,000 distinct CDR3 sequences, about 93% of them singletons, with more than 0.25% in the top ten. CDR1 and CDR2 from the germline V gene are MNHEY and SVGAGI. V was trimmed by 2 bases and J by 1 base, leaving 5 bases between them. The CDR3 is made up of 13 amino acids. A single count supports this clonotype. This chain uses TRBV6-5 with TRBJ1-1; D gene uncertain. The receptor was derived from a human donor with Susac syndrome. The specimen sequenced was CD8+ T cells from PBMCs. The CDR3 protein is CASSYEENTEAFF. The CDR3 DNA reads as TGTGCCAGCAGTTACGAGGAGAACACTGAAGCTTTCTTT.